Listed here are 14 T cell receptor beta chains from one sample, sequenced in a study of blood T cell repertoires in COVID-19. Generated by immunoSEQ multiplex PCR, the TCRdb table keeps only in-frame clones and is missing some. The repertoire consists of 150,000 to 200,000 clones, with about nine tenths occurring once and the leading ten covering around 2%. The sample comprised PBMCs or T cells enriched from blood (not recorded which). The receptor source for this set is a woman aged 25-40 years who had recovered from COVID-19.

This clone was detected once. V usage is TRBV5-1 and J usage is TRBJ1-2, with TRBD1 identical over 7 bases. J was trimmed by 6 bases and V by 2 bases; bases with no gene match: 7. The CDR3 runs 14 residues. Germline-derived CDR1 and CDR2 are SGHRS and YFSETQ. In DNA form, the CDR3 reads TGCGCCAGCAGCTTTGGAGGGGGCGGTGATGGCTACACCTTC. Translating it yields CASSFGGGGDGYTF.

The chain links TRBV5-8 to TRBJ2-7; unclear D gene. Germline V lookup: CDR1 SGHTS, CDR2 YDEGEE. The CDR3 contains 17 residues. V was trimmed by 1 base and J by 0 bases, leaving 17 bases between them. The CDR3 DNA sequence: TGTGCCAGCAGCTTGACGTACGGTCAGCGAAGCTCCTACGAGCAGTACTTC. This encodes CASSLTYGQRSSYEQYF.

The chain joins TRBV4-3 to TRBJ2-1; D gene ambiguous. The CDR3 extends over 15 amino acids. The germline V gene has CDR1 LGHNA and CDR2 YSLEER. V gave up 0 bases and J gave up 4 bases, with 10 bases separating them. The CDR3 region has the DNA TGCGCCAGCAGCCAAGAACGGCTACAGTACAATGAGCAGTTCTTC. Amino acids: CASSQERLQYNEQFF.

The J gene is TRBJ1-2, the V gene TRBV3-1 (or the pseudogene TRBV3-2); D is undetermined. This CDR3 is 12 amino acids long. Germline CDR1 reads LGHDT; CDR2 reads YNNKEL (reference sequence). V lost 1 base and J lost 7, with 7 bases in between. CDR3 loop: CASSQGEGGYTF. As DNA, the CDR3 is TGTGCCAGCAGCCAAGGGGAGGGTGGCTACACCTTC.

The chain uses TRBV4-3 and TRBJ1-1; maybe TRBD1 (6 bases). With 0 bases removed from V and 3 bases from J, the gap between germline ends came to 14 bases. Germline V CDR1 and CDR2: LGHNA, YSLEER. This CDR3 is 16 amino acids long. CDR3 residues: CASSQEDQGGDTEAFF. Written as DNA, the CDR3 is TGCGCCAGCAGCCAAGAAGACCAAGGGGGGGACACTGAAGCTTTCTTT.

V usage is TRBV24-1 and J usage is TRBJ1-2; D possibly corresponds to TRBD1 (6 bases). Germline loops: CDR1 KGHDR, CDR2 SFDVKD. V lost 4 bases to trimming and J lost 3 bases, with 11 bases between them. CDR3 size: 14 residues. The CDR3 sequence is CATSDLDSYYGYTF. The CDR3 bases are TGTGCCACCAGTGACCTGGACAGCTACTATGGCTACACCTTC.

The V gene is TRBV4-2, the J gene TRBJ1-1, with a tentative D call TRBD1 (6 bases). Germline-derived CDR1 and CDR2 are LGHNA and YNFKEQ. The CDR3 totals 16 residues. Between the trimmed V and J ends, which lost 1 base and 2 bases, there was a span of 14 bases. DNA of the CDR3: TGTGCCAGCAGCCAAGCGGCAGGGGTCGTCAACACTGAAGCTTTCTTT. This codes for CASSQAAGVVNTEAFF.

This clone was recorded only once. The chain employs TRBV5-4 and TRBJ1-2; 8 bases are a match to TRBD1. Germline-derived CDR1 and CDR2 are SGHNT and YYREEE (reference sequence). The CDR3 covers 13 residues. Trimming cost V 4 bases and J 8 bases; bases outside gene matches: 7. The CDR3 loop reads CASSRDRGWGYTF. CDR3 nucleotide sequence: TGTGCCAGCAGCCGAGACAGGGGTTGGGGCTACACCTTC.

The J gene is TRBJ1-4, the V gene TRBV15; D not certain. V was clipped by 5 bases and J by 6 bases, with 10 bases between them. Per the germline V gene, CDR1 is LNHNV and CDR2 is YYDKDF (reference sequence). This CDR3 comprises 13 residues. The DNA for the CDR3 is TGTGCCACCAGCCCGGGTCCCGATGAAAAACTGTTTTTT. Translated, it gives CATSPGPDEKLFF.

J is TRBJ2-3 and V is TRBV29-1; 7 bases are shared with TRBD2. V was clipped by 6 bases and J by 5 bases; unmatched bases: 2. CDR1 is SQVTM and CDR2 is ANQGSEA in the germline V gene. The CDR3 runs to 11 residues. The CDR3 loop reads CSVASGDTQYF. As DNA, the CDR3 is TGCAGCGTGGCTAGCGGAGATACGCAGTATTTT.

The V and J genes are TRBV4-3 and TRBJ1-2; TRBD1 aligns across 11 bases. The CDR3 totals 17 residues. V was pared by 4 bases and J by 5 bases, with 12 bases of the junction left unmatched. Germline V gene sequence: CDR1 LGHNA, CDR2 YSLEER. CDR3 nucleotides: TGCGCCAGCAGCCCCCTCATGGGCGGGACAGGGGGGTATGGCTACACCTTC. This codes for CASSPLMGGTGGYGYTF.

This clone was seen a single time. V is TRBV25-1 and J is TRBJ1-2; D gene ambiguous. V was shortened by 4 bases and J by 1 base, with 4 bases between the two germline ends. Germline V gives CDR1 MGHDK, CDR2 SYGVNS. There are 12 residues in the CDR3. The CDR3 DNA reads as TGTGCCAGCAGTGCCAGTAACTATGGCTACACCTTC. This gives the protein CASSASNYGYTF.

The chain is built from TRBV7-9 and TRBJ2-7; D ambiguous. V was trimmed by 3 bases and J by 2 bases, leaving 17 bases between them. Germline V CDR1 and CDR2: SEHNR, FQNEAQ (reference sequence). The CDR3 has 16 residues. In DNA, the CDR3 is TGTGCCAGCAGCTTGCACGTCGGTCTCCTTCCCTACGAGCAGTACTTC. Translation: CASSLHVGLLPYEQYF.

The rearrangement links TRBV19 to TRBJ2-7; a possible D gene is TRBD1 (5 bases). This CDR3 is 18 amino acids long. V gave up 4 bases and J gave up 2 bases, with 24 bases separating them. CDR1 and CDR2 (germline): LNHDA, SQIVND (reference sequence). The CDR3 coding sequence is TGTGCCAGTAGTACCGGACATCGCTATAGTCTATCGCCCTACGAGCAGTACTTC. Residues: CASSTGHRYSLSPYEQYF.